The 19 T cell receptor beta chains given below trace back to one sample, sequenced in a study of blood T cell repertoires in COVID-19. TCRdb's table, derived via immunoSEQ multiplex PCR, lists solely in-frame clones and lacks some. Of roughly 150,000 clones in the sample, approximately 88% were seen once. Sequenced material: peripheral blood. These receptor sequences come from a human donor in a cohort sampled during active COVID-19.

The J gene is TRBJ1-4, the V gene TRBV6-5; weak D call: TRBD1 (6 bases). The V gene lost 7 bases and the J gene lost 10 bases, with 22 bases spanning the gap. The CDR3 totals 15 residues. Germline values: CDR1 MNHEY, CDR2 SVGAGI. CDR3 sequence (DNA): TGTGCCAGCACCCCTCCGGGGGGGGCTAGGGGAAAACTGTTTTTT. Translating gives CASTPPGGARGKLFF.

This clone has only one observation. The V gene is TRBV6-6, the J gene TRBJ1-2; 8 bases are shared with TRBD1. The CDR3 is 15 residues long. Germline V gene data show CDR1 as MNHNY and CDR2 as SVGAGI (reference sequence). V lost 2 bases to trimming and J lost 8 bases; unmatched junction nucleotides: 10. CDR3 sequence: CASSYPGGTGRGYTF. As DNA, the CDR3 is TGTGCCAGCAGTTACCCGGGCGGGACAGGAAGAGGCTACACCTTC.

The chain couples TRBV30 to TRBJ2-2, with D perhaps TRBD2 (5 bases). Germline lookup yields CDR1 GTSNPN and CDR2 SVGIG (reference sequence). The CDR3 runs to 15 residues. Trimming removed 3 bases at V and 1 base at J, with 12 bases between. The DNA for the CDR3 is TGTGCCTGGAGAGAGACGGGAATGAACACCGGGGAGCTGTTTTTT. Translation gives CAWRETGMNTGELFF.

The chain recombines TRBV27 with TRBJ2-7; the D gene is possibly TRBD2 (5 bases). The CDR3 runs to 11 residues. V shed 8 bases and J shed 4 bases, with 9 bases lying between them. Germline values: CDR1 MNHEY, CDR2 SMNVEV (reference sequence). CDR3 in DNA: TGTGCCAGCGGGCGGGCGTACGAGCAGTACTTC. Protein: CASGRAYEQYF.

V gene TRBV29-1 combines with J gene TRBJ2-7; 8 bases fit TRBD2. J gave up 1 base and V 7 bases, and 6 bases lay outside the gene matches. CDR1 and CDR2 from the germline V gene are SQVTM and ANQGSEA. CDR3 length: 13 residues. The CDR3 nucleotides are TGCAGCGCGAAGCGGGAGTCTTCCTACGAGCAGTACTTC. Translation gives CSAKRESSYEQYF.

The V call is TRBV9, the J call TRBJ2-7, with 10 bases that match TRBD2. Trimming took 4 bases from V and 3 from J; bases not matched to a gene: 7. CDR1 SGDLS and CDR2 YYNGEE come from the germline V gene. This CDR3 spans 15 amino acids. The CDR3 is CASSPASGSGYEQYF. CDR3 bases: TGTGCCAGCAGCCCCGCTAGCGGGAGTGGCTACGAGCAGTACTTC. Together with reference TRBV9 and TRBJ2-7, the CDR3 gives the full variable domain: DSGVTQTPKHLITATGQRVTLRCSPRSGDLSVYWYQQSLDQGLQFLIQYYNGEERAKGNILERFSAQQFPDLHSELNLSSLELGDSALYFCASSPASGSGYEQYFGPGTRLTVT.

CDR3 loop: CGGTTADSYEQYF. CDR3 bases: TGTGGTGGGACTACCGCAGACTCCTACGAGCAGTACTTC. The J gene is TRBJ2-7, the V gene TRBV30; 7 nucleotides agree with TRBD2. The CDR3 spans 13 residues. Germline V gene lookup returns CDR1 GTSNPN and CDR2 SVGIG (reference sequence).

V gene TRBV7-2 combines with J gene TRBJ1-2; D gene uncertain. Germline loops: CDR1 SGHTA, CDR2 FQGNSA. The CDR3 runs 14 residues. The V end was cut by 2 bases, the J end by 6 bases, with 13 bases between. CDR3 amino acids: CASSLQPGSNGYTF. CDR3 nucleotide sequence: TGTGCCAGCAGCTTACAGCCGGGATCTAATGGCTACACCTTC.

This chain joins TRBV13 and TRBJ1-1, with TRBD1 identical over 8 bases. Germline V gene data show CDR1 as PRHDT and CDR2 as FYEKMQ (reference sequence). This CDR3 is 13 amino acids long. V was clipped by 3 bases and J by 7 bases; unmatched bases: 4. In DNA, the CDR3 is TGTGCCAGCAGCTTCAGGGGGCTCGGTGAAGCTTTCTTT. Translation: CASSFRGLGEAFF.

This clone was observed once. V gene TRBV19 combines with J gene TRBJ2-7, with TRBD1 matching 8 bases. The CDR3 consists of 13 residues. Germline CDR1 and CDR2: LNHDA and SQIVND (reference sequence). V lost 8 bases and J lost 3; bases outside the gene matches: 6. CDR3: CASGRGTGYEQYF. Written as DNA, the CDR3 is TGTGCCAGTGGTAGAGGGACAGGCTACGAGCAGTACTTC.

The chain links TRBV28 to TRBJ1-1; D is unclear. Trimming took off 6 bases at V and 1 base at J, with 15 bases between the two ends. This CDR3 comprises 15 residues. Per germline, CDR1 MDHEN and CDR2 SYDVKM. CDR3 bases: TGTGCCAGCAGACCCTCGCTGGGAGGGAACACTGAAGCTTTCTTT. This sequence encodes CASRPSLGGNTEAFF.

The CDR3 sequence is CASSPTGAGANVLTF. CDR3 DNA sequence: TGTGCCAGCTCACCGACAGGGGCTGGGGCCAACGTCCTGACTTTC. This chain uses TRBV18 with TRBJ2-6; 8 nucleotides line up with TRBD1. Germline values: CDR1 KGHSH, CDR2 LQKENI. The CDR3 length is 15 residues. The trim removed 3 bases at V and 2 bases at J, leaving 0 bases unmatched.

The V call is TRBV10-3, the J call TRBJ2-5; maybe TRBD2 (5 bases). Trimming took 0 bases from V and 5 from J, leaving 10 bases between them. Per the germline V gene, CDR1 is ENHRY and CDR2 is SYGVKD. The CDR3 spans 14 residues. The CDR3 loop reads CAISESGSRETQYF. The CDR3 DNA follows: TGTGCCATCAGTGAGTCTGGGAGTCGCGAGACCCAGTACTTC.

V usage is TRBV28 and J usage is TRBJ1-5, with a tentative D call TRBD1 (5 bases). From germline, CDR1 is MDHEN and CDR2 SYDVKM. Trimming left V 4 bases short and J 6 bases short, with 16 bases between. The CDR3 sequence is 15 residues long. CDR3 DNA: TGTGCCAGCAGTTATAATAAGGGGCCCGGTCAGCCCCAGCATTTT. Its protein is CASSYNKGPGQPQHF. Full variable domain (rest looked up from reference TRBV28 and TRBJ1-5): DVKVTQSSRYLVKRTGEKVFLECVQDMDHENMFWYRQDPGLGLRLIYFSYDVKMKEKGDIPEGYSVSREKKERFSLILESASTNQTSMYLCASSYNKGPGQPQHFGDGTRLSIL.

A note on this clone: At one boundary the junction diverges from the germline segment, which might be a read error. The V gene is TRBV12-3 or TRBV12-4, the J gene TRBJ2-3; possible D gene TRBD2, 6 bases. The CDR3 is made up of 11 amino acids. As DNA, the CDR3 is TGTGCCAGCAGTTTGGCCGGAGGGAAGGATTTT. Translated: CASSLAGGKDF.

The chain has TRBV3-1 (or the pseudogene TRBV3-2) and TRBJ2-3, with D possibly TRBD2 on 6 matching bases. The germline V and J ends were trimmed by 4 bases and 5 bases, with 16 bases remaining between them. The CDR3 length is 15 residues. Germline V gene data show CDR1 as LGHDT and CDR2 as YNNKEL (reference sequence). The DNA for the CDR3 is TGTGCCAGCAGCCCTATAACGGGGGTGGTAGATACGCAGTATTTT. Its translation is CASSPITGVVDTQYF.

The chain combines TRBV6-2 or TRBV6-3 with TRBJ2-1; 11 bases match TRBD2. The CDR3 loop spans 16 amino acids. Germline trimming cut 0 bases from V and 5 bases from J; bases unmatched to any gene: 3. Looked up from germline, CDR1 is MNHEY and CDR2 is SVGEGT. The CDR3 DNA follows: TGTGCCAGCAGTTACTCCGGGACTAGCGGTAACAATGAGCAGTTCTTC. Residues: CASSYSGTSGNNEQFF.

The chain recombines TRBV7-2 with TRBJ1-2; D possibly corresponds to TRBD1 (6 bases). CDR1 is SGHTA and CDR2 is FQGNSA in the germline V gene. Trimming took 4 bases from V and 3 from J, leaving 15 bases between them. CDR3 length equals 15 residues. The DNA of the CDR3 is TGTGCCAGCAGCTCACCAGGGGAAAGGTACTATGGCTACACCTTC. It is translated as CASSSPGERYYGYTF.

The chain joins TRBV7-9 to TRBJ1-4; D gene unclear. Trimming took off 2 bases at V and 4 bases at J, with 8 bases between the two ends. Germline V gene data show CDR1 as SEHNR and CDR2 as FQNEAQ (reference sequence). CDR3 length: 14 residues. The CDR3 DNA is TGTGCCAGCAGCTTAACTCGGGGTAATGAAAAACTGTTTTTT. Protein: CASSLTRGNEKLFF.